This T cell receptor beta chain was retrieved from a study of blood T cell repertoires in COVID-19. Only in-frame clones appear in the TCRdb table, and some are missing; sequencing was by immunoSEQ multiplex PCR. This sample has some 500,000 clones, with roughly 91% found just once. This clone was seen just once. CDR3 length: 12 residues. The germline CDR1 and CDR2 sequences are MDHEN and SYDVKM. Trimming removed 9 bases at V and 1 base at J, with 9 bases between. The specimen was peripheral blood. The chain is built from TRBV28 and TRBJ1-2; weak D call: TRBD1 (5 bases). This sequence originates from a woman aged 45-65 years with COVID-19, enrolled during active disease. The chain's CDR3 is CASQGVNYGYTF. The CDR3 bases are TGTGCCAGTCAAGGGGTTAACTATGGCTACACCTTC.